A selection of T cell receptor beta chains follows, all from one sample in a study of T-cell memory formation after mild COVID-19. TCRdb re-called the 5' RACE reads through MiXCR, storing one row per CDR3 protein. Of about 180,000 distinct CDR3 sequences in the sample, roughly 20% were seen once. The sequenced sample was PBMCs or a T cell subset sorted from them (not recorded which). All receptors come from a man between 18 and 29 years old who had mild COVID-19 (a few samples of this study predate the infection). Cell type and time point are not known. The CDR3 runs from the conserved cysteine through the conserved F or W. The D gene is left open where the match is weak. Size values are once, few and many counts, or a class for expanded clones, and some rows have none.

clone_size	cdr3_length	v_call	d_call	j_call	cdr3_aa	cdr3_nt
.	16	TRBV27	.	TRBJ1-2	CASSLSKTTHGGGYTF	TGTGCCAGCAGTTTATCCAAAACCACCCACGGAGGTGGCTACACCTTC
.	14	TRBV6-2/TRBV6-3	.	TRBJ2-5	CASRQVSSRETQYF	TGTGCCAGCAGACAGGTATCAAGTCGGGAGACCCAGTACTTC
many	13	TRBV3-1	.	TRBJ1-5	CASSLNSNQPQHF	TGTGCCAGCAGCCTTAATAGCAATCAGCCCCAGCATTTT
.	13	TRBV20-1	TRBD1	TRBJ2-1	CSVRGQVVDEQFF	TGCAGTGTTAGGGGACAGGTAGTGGATGAGCAGTTCTTC
few	15	TRBV7-8	.	TRBJ1-5	CASSPGRGKGQPQHF	TGTGCCAGCAGCCCCGGGAGGGGGAAGGGACAGCCCCAGCATTTT
many	14	TRBV5-1	.	TRBJ1-1	CASSLAPGTTEAFF	TGCGCCAGCAGCTTGGCCCCAGGGACCACTGAAGCTTTCTTT
few	12	TRBV7-2	.	TRBJ1-4	CASSPREEKLFF	TGTGCCAGCAGCCCTAGGGAGGAAAAACTGTTTTTT
.	13	TRBV4-3	.	TRBJ1-1	CASSQGFSTEAFF	TGCGCCAGCAGCCAGGGTTTTAGCACTGAAGCTTTCTTT
few	12	TRBV12-3/TRBV12-4	.	TRBJ1-1	CASSFALTEAFF	TGTGCCAGCAGCTTTGCGTTGACTGAAGCTTTCTTT
.	14	TRBV11-2	.	TRBJ2-7	CASSSQSGSYEQYF	TGTGCCAGCAGCTCCCAAAGCGGCTCCTACGAGCAGTACTTC
few	15	TRBV12-3/TRBV12-4	TRBD1	TRBJ1-2	CASSSSQGAPYGYTF	TGTGCCAGCAGTTCCTCCCAGGGGGCCCCTTATGGCTACACCTTC
few	11	TRBV12-3/TRBV12-4	.	TRBJ2-7	CASSSGVEQYF	TGTGCCAGCAGTTCAGGGGTCGAGCAGTACTTC
.	13	TRBV2	.	TRBJ2-1	CASRAFTGNEQFF	TGTGCCAGCAGGGCGTTCACTGGTAATGAGCAGTTCTTC
.	16	TRBV5-6	.	TRBJ1-5	CASSLHIRGSNQPQHF	TGTGCCAGCAGCCTCCACATCCGCGGTAGCAATCAGCCCCAGCATTTT
.	13	TRBV5-1	.	TRBJ2-1	CASSLTRANEQFF	TGCGCCAGCAGCTTGACCAGGGCCAATGAGCAGTTCTTC
many	13	TRBV12-3/TRBV12-4	.	TRBJ1-5	CASVMGHSQPQHF	TGTGCCAGCGTCATGGGACACTCCCAGCCCCAGCATTTT
few	14	TRBV7-2	.	TRBJ2-5	CASSGRYRGETQYF	TGTGCCAGCAGCGGACGATACCGAGGGGAGACCCAGTACTTC
.	12	TRBV6-2/TRBV6-3	.	TRBJ1-1	CASRPRGDEAFF	TGTGCCAGCAGGCCCCGAGGGGATGAAGCTTTCTTT
.	16	TRBV7-3	TRBD1	TRBJ1-1	CASSFGGLGTGTEAFF	TGTGCCAGCAGCTTTGGTGGTTTAGGGACAGGGACTGAAGCTTTCTTT
.	16	TRBV4-1	.	TRBJ1-2	CASSQAESARSYGYTF	TGCGCCAGCAGCCAAGCAGAGTCAGCCCGGAGCTATGGCTACACCTTC
few	13	TRBV9	.	TRBJ2-3	CASSVGDTDTQYF	TGTGCCAGCAGCGTAGGTGACACAGATACGCAGTATTTT
.	12	TRBV12-3/TRBV12-4	.	TRBJ2-3	CASSRDLYTQYF	TGTGCCAGCAGTCGGGACCTCTATACGCAGTATTTT
.	12	TRBV10-3	.	TRBJ1-1	CAISEFSAEAFF	TGTGCCATCAGTGAGTTTTCGGCTGAAGCTTTCTTT
.	17	TRBV7-9	.	TRBJ2-2	CASSPRGARALEGELFF	TGTGCCAGCAGCCCTAGGGGGGCGCGTGCGCTGGAAGGGGAGCTGTTTTTT
.	14	TRBV7-2	.	TRBJ1-6	CASSSRRDNSPLHF	TGTGCCAGCAGCTCCCGAAGGGATAATTCACCCCTCCACTTT
.	13	TRBV20-1	.	TRBJ2-3	CSVGGGNTDTQYF	TGCAGTGTGGGCGGGGGCAACACAGATACGCAGTATTTT
.	14	TRBV10-3	.	TRBJ2-7	CAISEPTFPSEQYF	TGTGCCATCAGTGAGCCCACGTTTCCGTCCGAGCAGTACTTC
.	14	TRBV2	.	TRBJ2-7	CASSEGADSYEQYF	TGTGCCAGCAGTGAAGGGGCGGACTCCTACGAGCAGTACTTC
.	15	TRBV7-2	TRBD1	TRBJ2-2	CASSPDRGRTGELIF	TGTGCCAGCAGCCCGGACAGGGGCCGGACCGGGGAGCTGATTTTT